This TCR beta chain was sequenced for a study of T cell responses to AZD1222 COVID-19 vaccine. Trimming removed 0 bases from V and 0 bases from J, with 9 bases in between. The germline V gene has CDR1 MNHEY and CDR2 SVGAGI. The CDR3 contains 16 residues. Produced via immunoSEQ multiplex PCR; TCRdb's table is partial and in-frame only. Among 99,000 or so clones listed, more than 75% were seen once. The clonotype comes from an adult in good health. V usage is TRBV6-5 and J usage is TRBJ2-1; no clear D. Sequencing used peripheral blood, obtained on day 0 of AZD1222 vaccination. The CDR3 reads CASSYSLRSSYNEQFF. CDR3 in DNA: TGTGCCAGCAGTTACTCGTTACGAAGCTCCTACAATGAGCAGTTCTTC.